This TCR beta chain was observed in a study of cytomegalovirus exposure and HLA in healthy donors. Between the trimmed V and J ends, which lost 7 bases and 4 bases, there was a span of 13 bases. The CDR3 consists of 13 residues. Germline V gene lookup returns CDR1 LNHDA and CDR2 SQIVND (reference sequence). With 60 Vbeta and 13 Jbeta primers, the PCR was carried out. Sequenced by immunoSEQ multiplex PCR; TCRdb stores in-frame clones only, minus some. The sample holds 150,000 or so clones, around 80% seen once. Remarks on this clone: Its antigen remains unidentified.

Findings and caveats of the study: Under in vitro conditions, a few CMV-associated chains were confirmed as specific for CMV antigens.

The sequencing sample was made of PBMCs. V and J are TRBV19 and TRBJ1-2; tentatively, D is TRBD1 (6 bases). This clonotype originated in a woman aged 45-65 years in good health and CMV-seropositive. The CDR3 protein is CASTPGHTYGYTF. Written as DNA, the CDR3 is TGTGCCAGTACCCCGGGACATACCTATGGCTACACCTTC.